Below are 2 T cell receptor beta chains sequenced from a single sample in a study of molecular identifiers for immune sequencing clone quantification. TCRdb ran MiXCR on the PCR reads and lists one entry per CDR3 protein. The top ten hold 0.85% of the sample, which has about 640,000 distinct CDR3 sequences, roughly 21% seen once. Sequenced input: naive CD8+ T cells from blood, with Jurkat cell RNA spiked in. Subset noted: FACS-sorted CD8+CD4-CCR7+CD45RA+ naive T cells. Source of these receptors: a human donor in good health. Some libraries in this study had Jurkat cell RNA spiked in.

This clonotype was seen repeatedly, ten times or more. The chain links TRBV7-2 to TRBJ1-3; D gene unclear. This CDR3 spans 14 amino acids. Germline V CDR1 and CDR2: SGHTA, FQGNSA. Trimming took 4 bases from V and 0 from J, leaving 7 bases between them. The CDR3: CASSSKYSGNTIYF. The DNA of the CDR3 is TGTGCCAGCAGCTCGAAATACTCTGGAAACACCATATATTTT.

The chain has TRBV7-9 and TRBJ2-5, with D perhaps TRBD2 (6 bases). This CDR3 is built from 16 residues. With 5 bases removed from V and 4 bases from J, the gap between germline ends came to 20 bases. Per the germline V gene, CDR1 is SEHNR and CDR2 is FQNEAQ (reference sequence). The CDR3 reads CASSPILTGVGETQYF. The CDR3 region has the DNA TGTGCCAGCAGCCCCATCCTCACGGGGGTAGGAGAGACCCAGTACTTC.